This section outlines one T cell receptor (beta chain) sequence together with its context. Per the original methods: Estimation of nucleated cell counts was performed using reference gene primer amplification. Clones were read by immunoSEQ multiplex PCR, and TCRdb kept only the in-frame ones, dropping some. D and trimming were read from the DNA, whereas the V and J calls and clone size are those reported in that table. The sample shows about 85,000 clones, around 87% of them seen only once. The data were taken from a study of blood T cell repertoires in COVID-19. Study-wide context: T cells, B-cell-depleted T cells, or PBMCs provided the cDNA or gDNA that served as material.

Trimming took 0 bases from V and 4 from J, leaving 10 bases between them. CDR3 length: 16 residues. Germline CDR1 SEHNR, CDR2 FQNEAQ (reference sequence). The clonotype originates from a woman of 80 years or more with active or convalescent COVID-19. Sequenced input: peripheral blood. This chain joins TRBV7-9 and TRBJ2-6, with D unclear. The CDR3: CASSLATTPGANVLTF. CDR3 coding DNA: TGTGCCAGCAGCTTAGCGACGACTCCCGGGGCCAACGTCCTGACTTTC.